This note documents a single T cell receptor beta chain sequence. What it recognizes is unknown. Using its own MiXCR run on the 5' RACE reads, TCRdb lists one record per CDR3 protein. The sample carries fewer than 250,000 distinct CDR3 sequences, around 25% recorded once. This sample stems from a study of T-cell memory formation after mild COVID-19. The wider study: The study found TCR clusters largely donor specific. Overall study results and limits: Largely, contracting CD4+ clones fell within CM and EM, and contracting CD8+ clones within EMRA. Clones contracting across day 15 to 85 had a balanced CD4/CD8 profile; later expanding clones leaned CD4+.

The specimen sequenced was PBMCs or a T cell subset sorted from them (not recorded which). The clonotype comes from an adult woman who had mild COVID-19 (a few samples of this study predate the infection). Cell type and time point are not known.

Here the CDR3 reads CSVDWGLVETQYF. CDR3 sequence (DNA): TGCAGCGTTGATTGGGGGCTGGTAGAGACCCAGTACTTC. This chain joins TRBV29-1 and TRBJ2-5, with D perhaps TRBD1 (6 bases). This CDR3 is built from 13 residues. In germline, CDR1 is SQVTM, CDR2 ANQGSEA. V lost 3 bases and J 4 bases, leaving 12 bases between the germline ends.